Shown below are 8 T cell receptor beta chains from a single sample sequenced in a study of T cells in Graves' hyperthyroidism and ophthalmopathy. Amplified TCR beta CDR3 regions derived from RNA transcripts. In the first-round RT-PCR of the TCR CDR3, the HTBI primer set was used. One entry per CDR3 protein results from TCRdb running MiXCR on the multiplex PCR reads. The sample has 530,000 or so distinct CDR3 sequences, just over 45% seen once. Sequenced input: peripheral blood or thyroid tissue (not recorded which). These receptors all stem from a woman aged 18-29 years with Graves' hyperthyroidism.

This clonotype has just one count. V is TRBV7-2 and J is TRBJ1-1, with 8 bases identical to TRBD1. There are 18 residues in the CDR3. V trimming: 3 bases; J trimming: 1 base; junction bases outside the gene matches: 13. The germline V gene has CDR1 SGHTA and CDR2 FQGNSA. The CDR3 nucleotides are TGTGCCAGCAGCTTGATGGGACAGGTATCATTTGGGAACACTGAAGCTTTCTTT. Translated, it gives CASSLMGQVSFGNTEAFF.

This clonotype has ten or more counts. The chain links TRBV24-1 to TRBJ2-2; tentatively, D is TRBD2 (5 bases). This CDR3 contains 16 residues. The ends were cut back, 4 bases at V and 6 bases at J, with 17 bases in the middle. The V gene's germline CDR1 is KGHDR and CDR2 SFDVKD. This chain's CDR3 is CATSDPPREASGELFF. The CDR3 DNA follows: TGTGCCACCAGTGACCCCCCCCGGGAAGCTTCCGGGGAGCTGTTTTTT.

This clonotype came up once. Without the conserved terminal phenylalanine or tryptophan, this CDR3 likely stems from a read error. The DNA is omitted, as the CDR3 cannot be located on it reliably, and the CDR3 follows TCRdb's listing. The rearrangement links TRBV7-9 to TRBJ1-2. Germline CDR1 is SEHNR and CDR2 is FQNEAQ (reference sequence). Including both end residues, the CDR3 is 12 amino acids long. The CDR3 reads CASRYGNYGYTA.

This clonotype was detected ten times or more. The rearrangement links TRBV19 to TRBJ2-7, with 9 bases that match TRBD1. J gave up 0 bases and V 8 bases, and 17 bases lay outside the gene matches. This CDR3 comprises 18 residues. In germline, CDR1 is LNHDA, CDR2 SQIVND (reference sequence). The CDR3 is CASQRADLGQGASYEQYF. In nucleotides, the CDR3 is TGTGCCAGTCAGAGGGCCGACCTGGGACAGGGTGCCTCCTACGAGCAGTACTTC.

V gene TRBV2 combines with J gene TRBJ2-7; TRBD2 matches at 12 bases. The J segment lost 0 bases and the V segment lost 6 bases, leaving 12 bases of the junction unmatched. CDR3 length: 18 residues. From germline, CDR1 is SNHLY and CDR2 FYNNEI. DNA of the CDR3: TGTGCCAGCAGCGGTCCCGGGGCTAGCGGGAGGGCCTCCTACGAGCAGTACTTC. Translating it yields CASSGPGASGRASYEQYF.

This clonotype was seen at least ten times. The chain has TRBV15 and TRBJ1-1; a possible D gene is TRBD1 (5 bases). The V end was cut by 8 bases, the J end by 2 bases, with 12 bases between. CDR3 length: 13 residues. In germline, CDR1 is LNHNV, CDR2 YYDKDF (reference sequence). This CDR3 is CATGTDDNTEAFF. The CDR3 region has the DNA TGTGCCACCGGGACCGACGACAACACTGAAGCTTTCTTT.

Worth noting for this clonotype: This CDR3 is missing its conserved last phenylalanine or tryptophan, likely due to a read error. The DNA is left out, because the CDR3 cannot be placed on it with certainty; the CDR3 is given as TCRdb lists it. CDR3 amino acids: CASKGVLAV. The V and J genes are TRBV19 and TRBJ1-3. Germline CDR1 is LNHDA and CDR2 is SQIVND (reference sequence). The CDR3 totals 9 residues, both ends included.

At least ten counts were recorded for this clonotype. This rearrangement joins TRBV4-1 to TRBJ2-2, with TRBD2 matching over 7 bases. The trim removed 1 base at V and 0 bases at J, leaving 5 bases unmatched. Germline V CDR1 and CDR2: MGHRA, YSYEKL. This CDR3 has 17 residues. The CDR3 DNA reads as TGCGCCAGCAGCCAAGTGGGCGGGAGAACGAACACCGGGGAGCTGTTTTTT. Amino acids: CASSQVGGRTNTGELFF.